The 17 T cell receptor beta chains below come from one sample, sequenced in a study of T cells after yellow fever vaccination. MiXCR, run by TCRdb on the 5' RACE reads, gives a single entry per CDR3 protein. The data contain roughly 310,000 distinct CDR3 sequences, 7.5% to 9% of them seen just once; the ten biggest clones take up more than 15%. This specimen consisted of PBMCs, obtained on the day of the first yellow fever vaccination. Every receptor here comes from a man younger than 35 who received the YFV17D yellow fever vaccine.

This clonotype was detected a few times. This sequence joins TRBV9 and TRBJ1-1; D is undetermined. V was shortened by 0 bases and J by 0 bases, with 6 bases between the two germline ends. This CDR3 spans 14 amino acids. CDR1 and CDR2 from the germline V gene are SGDLS and YYNGEE. Written as DNA, the CDR3 is TGTGCCAGCAGCGTAGGCATCATGAACACTGAAGCTTTCTTT. The encoded protein is CASSVGIMNTEAFF.

This clonotype was detected only a few times. The J gene is TRBJ1-5, the V gene TRBV6-1, with D possibly TRBD1 on 6 matching bases. V gave up 0 bases and J gave up 0 bases, with 18 bases separating them. This CDR3 has 19 amino acids. Germline assignment: CDR1 MNHNS and CDR2 SASEGT. The CDR3 loop is CASSEALNRVSYSNQPQHF. In DNA, the CDR3 is TGTGCCAGCAGTGAAGCGCTTAACAGGGTGAGTTATAGCAATCAGCCCCAGCATTTT.

The chain combines TRBV28 with TRBJ2-2; unclear D gene. V lost 6 bases and J 4 bases, leaving 6 bases between the germline ends. Germline V gives CDR1 MDHEN, CDR2 SYDVKM. The CDR3 has 12 residues. The CDR3 nucleotides read TGTGCCAGCAGCGTCATCACCGGGGAGCTGTTTTTT. Protein: CASSVITGELFF.

The chain employs TRBV28 and TRBJ1-2; the D is unclear. V was clipped by 6 bases and J by 6 bases, with 11 bases between them. This CDR3 region has 12 residues. Per germline, CDR1 MDHEN and CDR2 SYDVKM. CDR3 residues: CASRSPGNGYTF. DNA of the CDR3: TGTGCCAGCAGGTCCCCTGGCAATGGCTACACCTTC.

This clonotype showed up just a few times. The chain has TRBV12-3 or TRBV12-4 and TRBJ2-5; 8 nucleotides align to TRBD2. This CDR3 spans 14 amino acids. V shed 3 bases and J 3 bases; nucleotides not matched to a gene: 3. The CDR3 reads CASSFGGGKETQYF. For the CDR3, the DNA is TGTGCCAGCAGTTTTGGCGGGGGGAAAGAGACCCAGTACTTC.

This chain uses TRBV27 with TRBJ2-2; D not resolved. The V gene's germline CDR1 is MNHEY and CDR2 SMNVEV (reference sequence). The CDR3 has 13 residues. The V end lost 3 bases, the J end lost 6 bases, and 8 bases lay between the germline ends. Here the CDR3 DNA reads TGTGCCAGCAGTTTTGCGATACCCGGGGAGCTGTTTTTT. Protein product: CASSFAIPGELFF.

This clonotype was seen more than once but under ten times. A junction end diverges from the germline sequence, so it may reflect a read error. The chain joins TRBV7-2 to TRBJ2-3; 9 bases are shared with TRBD2. CDR1 is SGHTA, CDR2 FQGNSA, per germline. CDR3 size: 17 residues. The CDR3 region is CASSIATTGTSFDTQYF. As DNA, the CDR3 is TGTGCCAGCAGCATAGCCACTACCGGGACTAGCTTCGATACGCAGTATTTT.

This clonotype was detected ten times or more. V and J are TRBV6-1 and TRBJ1-1; TRBD1 matches 7 bases. Losses at the gene ends were 5 bases for V and 5 bases for J; bases not matched to a gene: 14. Germline V lookup: CDR1 MNHNS, CDR2 SASEGT. The CDR3 length is 16 residues. The CDR3 nucleotides are TGTGCCAGCAGTCCTACCGAACAGGGGCTGGGGACTGAAGCTTTCTTT. As protein: CASSPTEQGLGTEAFF.

The CDR3 nucleotides are TGCGCCAGCAGCCACCGGGTCGAAACCTACAATGAGCAGTTCTTC. Protein: CASSHRVETYNEQFF. The genes are TRBV4-3 and TRBJ2-1; D unresolved. Germline CDR1 LGHNA, CDR2 YSLEER. Trimming shortened V by 3 bases and J by 2 bases, and 11 bases separated the two germline ends. This CDR3 comprises 15 residues.

This clonotype was counted only a few times. V is TRBV6-6 and J is TRBJ2-1, with D possibly TRBD1 on 5 matching bases. The CDR3 covers 12 residues. Trimming cost V 2 bases and J 6 bases, with 5 bases left between them. Germline assignment: CDR1 MNHNY and CDR2 SVGAGI (reference sequence). The CDR3, as DNA: TGTGCCAGCAGTTACGACAGCAATGAGCAGTTCTTC. Translation gives CASSYDSNEQFF.

This clonotype showed up just a few times. This sequence joins TRBV29-1 and TRBJ1-2; D perhaps matches TRBD1 (5 bases). This CDR3 contains 14 residues. Germline V gene lookup returns CDR1 SQVTM and CDR2 ANQGSEA. Trimming pared 5 bases from V and 0 bases from J, leaving 13 bases between. CDR3 sequence (DNA): TGCAGCGTTCCAGGGCGAACGGCTAACTATGGCTACACCTTC. Its translation is CSVPGRTANYGYTF. The full variable domain, with the rest looked up from reference TRBV29-1 and TRBJ1-2, is SAVISQKPSRDICQRGTSLTIQCQVDSQVTMMFWYRQQPGQSLTLIATANQGSEATYESGFVIDKFPISRPNLTFSTLTVSNMSPEDSSIYLCSVPGRTANYGYTFGSGTRLTVV.

This clonotype was counted between two and nine times. The gene calls are TRBV29-1 and TRBJ1-1, with D unresolved. Trimming removed 1 base at V and 0 bases at J, with 6 bases between. Germline V gene data show CDR1 as SQVTM and CDR2 as ANQGSEA. The CDR3 sequence is 13 residues long. The CDR3 nucleotides are TGCAGCGTTGAAGTTGGGCTGAACACTGAAGCTTTCTTT. It yields the protein CSVEVGLNTEAFF.

This clonotype was picked up a small number of times. This chain joins TRBV20-1 and TRBJ2-3, with 8 bases that match TRBD2. Germline V gives CDR1 DFQATT, CDR2 SNEGSKA (reference sequence). The CDR3 extends over 17 amino acids. The V gene end was trimmed by 5 bases and the J gene end by 4 bases; junction bases not matched to a gene: 17. In DNA, the CDR3 is TGCAGTGCTTTTCCCTGGGGGGGAGCGGGGGCCGCAGATACGCAGTATTTT. Translation gives CSAFPWGGAGAADTQYF.

This clonotype has a handful of counts. This chain connects TRBV6-5 to TRBJ2-2; possible D gene TRBD2, 6 bases. Between the trimmed V and J ends, which lost 4 bases and 4 bases, there was a span of 13 bases. Looked up from germline, CDR1 is MNHEY and CDR2 is SVGAGI. This CDR3 has 15 amino acids. CDR3 sequence: CASSFSGGITGELFF. The CDR3 region has the DNA TGTGCCAGCAGTTTTTCCGGGGGTATCACCGGGGAGCTGTTTTTT.

The genes are TRBV4-2 and TRBJ1-4, with 7 positions matching TRBD1. The junction had 10 bases not matched to a gene; V was cut back by 0 bases and J by 6 bases. The CDR3 has 17 residues. Germline V gives CDR1 LGHNA, CDR2 YNFKEQ. The CDR3 bases are TGTGCCAGCAGCCAAGATCAGGTGACAGGGAGGGATGAAAAACTGTTTTTT. This translates into CASSQDQVTGRDEKLFF.

This clonotype was found many times. The chain recombines TRBV12-3 or TRBV12-4 with TRBJ2-3; D unclear. V gave up 3 bases and J gave up 4 bases, with 8 bases separating them. This CDR3 has 13 amino acids. The CDR3 here is CASSFRVPDTQYF. Here the CDR3 DNA reads TGTGCCAGCAGTTTTAGGGTTCCAGATACGCAGTATTTT.

The chain is built from TRBV11-3 and TRBJ2-3; perhaps TRBD1 as D (5 bases). The CDR3 runs to 16 residues. Germline loops: CDR1 SGHNT, CDR2 YENEEA. V lost 1 base to trimming and J lost 2 bases, with 13 bases between them. CDR3 sequence: CASSLGDRGDTDTQYF. CDR3 in DNA: TGTGCCAGCAGCTTAGGGGATAGGGGCGACACAGATACGCAGTATTTT.